This entry lists 21 T cell receptor beta chains sequenced from one sample in a study of blood T cell repertoires in COVID-19. Libraries were prepared by immunoSEQ multiplex PCR; TCRdb keeps only in-frame clonotypes and omits some of them. The table includes under 75,000 clones, 80% detected once. The sequenced sample consisted of peripheral blood. These receptors came from a man between 65 and 85 years old who had recovered from COVID-19.

This sequence joins TRBV5-4 and TRBJ1-2; D is perhaps TRBD1 (5 bases). CDR1 is SGHNT and CDR2 is YYREEE in the germline V gene (reference sequence). Trimming pared 2 bases from V and 0 bases from J, leaving 11 bases between. This CDR3 comprises 15 residues. The CDR3 DNA reads as TGTGCCAGCAGCTTTCCGCGGGGGGCTAACTATGGCTACACCTTC. Encoded protein: CASSFPRGANYGYTF.

The rearrangement joins TRBV28 to TRBJ2-3; 13 bases line up with TRBD2. J gave up 3 bases and V 4 bases, and 16 bases lay outside the gene matches. Germline V lookup: CDR1 MDHEN, CDR2 SYDVKM. The CDR3 length is 20 residues. This CDR3 is CASSSSGQVLAGGPTDTQYF. CDR3 nucleotides: TGTGCCAGCAGTTCATCCGGACAGGTACTAGCGGGGGGGCCTACAGATACGCAGTATTTT.

This clone has a single count. The gene calls are TRBV19 and TRBJ2-5; 11 bases are a match to TRBD2. Germline-derived CDR1 and CDR2 are LNHDA and SQIVND (reference sequence). The J segment lost 5 bases and the V segment lost 3 bases, leaving 11 bases of the junction unmatched. The CDR3 runs 17 residues. CDR3 bases: TGTGCCAGTAGTATGGCCCCCCTAGCGGGGGGTTTGGAGACCCAGTACTTC. It yields the protein CASSMAPLAGGLETQYF. The full variable domain, with the rest looked up from reference TRBV19 and TRBJ2-5, is DGGITQSPKYLFRKEGQNVTLSCEQNLNHDAMYWYRQDPGQGLRLIYYSQIVNDFQKGDIAEGYSVSREKKESFPLTVTSAQKNPTAFYLCASSMAPLAGGLETQYFGPGTRLLVL.

The chain carries TRBV7-8 and TRBJ1-2; 10 bases agree with TRBD1. The CDR3 is 15 amino acids. J was trimmed by 4 bases and V by 5 bases; bases with no gene match: 7. Germline V gene sequence: CDR1 SGHVS, CDR2 FQNEAQ. The CDR3 DNA is TGTGCCAGCAGCCAAACCCGGGACAGGGGCTATGGCTACACCTTC. Translation gives CASSQTRDRGYGYTF. Full variable domain (missing parts from reference TRBV7-8 and TRBJ1-2): GAGVSQSPRYKVAKRGQDVALRCDPISGHVSLFWYQQALGQGPEFLTYFQNEAQLDKSGLPSDRFFAERPEGSVSTLKIQRTQQEDSAVYLCASSQTRDRGYGYTFGSGTRLTVV.

V and J are TRBV4-3 and TRBJ1-2; possibly TRBD1 for D (6 bases). Germline CDR1 reads LGHNA; CDR2 reads YSLEER. The CDR3 contains 15 residues. Trimming shortened V by 2 bases and J by 8 bases, and 18 bases separated the two germline ends. CDR3 residues: CASSQNYREPEGYTF. The CDR3 DNA sequence: TGCGCCAGCAGCCAAAATTACAGGGAGCCCGAAGGCTACACCTTC.

The DNA for the CDR3 is TGCGCCAGCAGTTCGATGGGGGACAGGGGAGAGACCCAGTACTTC. Protein: CASSSMGDRGETQYF. The V and J genes are TRBV5-1 and TRBJ2-5; 10 bases are shared with TRBD1. Germline loops: CDR1 SGHRS, CDR2 YFSETQ. This CDR3 region has 15 residues. V gave up 5 bases and J gave up 4 bases; unmatched junction bases: 8.

V gene TRBV9 combines with J gene TRBJ1-6; possibly TRBD1 for D (5 bases). Trimming removed 4 bases from V and 8 bases from J, with 19 bases in between. The CDR3 loop spans 16 amino acids. The germline gives CDR1 SGDLS, CDR2 YYNGEE. CDR3 DNA sequence: TGTGCCAGCAGCCCCCAGATCACAGGATTGGATTCACCCCTCCACTTT. It specifies CASSPQITGLDSPLHF.

This clone was detected once. The rearrangement joins TRBV16 to TRBJ2-7; TRBD1 might be the D (5 bases). CDR3 size: 13 residues. Between the trimmed V and J ends, which lost 8 bases and 1 base, there was a span of 12 bases. Germline V gives CDR1 KGHSY, CDR2 FQNENV. The CDR3 region is CASGHTGSYEQYF. The DNA of the CDR3 is TGTGCCAGCGGACACACAGGATCCTACGAGCAGTACTTC.

The V and J genes are TRBV19 and TRBJ2-5, with 9 bases that match TRBD2. The CDR3 runs 14 residues. V lost 4 bases to trimming and J lost 5 bases; unmatched junction nucleotides: 5. CDR1 is LNHDA and CDR2 is SQIVND in the germline V gene (reference sequence). The DNA of the CDR3 is TGTGCCAGTAGTAGCGGGGGGGCCGTGGAGACCCAGTACTTC. It specifies CASSSGGAVETQYF.

This clone has only one observation. The chain joins TRBV3-1 (or the pseudogene TRBV3-2) to TRBJ2-7, with D unclear. The germline V gene encodes CDR1 LGHDT and CDR2 YNNKEL (reference sequence). With 0 bases removed from V and 1 base from J, the gap between germline ends came to 13 bases. The CDR3 covers 16 residues. The CDR3 nucleotides are TGTGCCAGCAGCCAAGATAAGCTTTTCAGGTCCTACGAGCAGTACTTC. It encodes CASSQDKLFRSYEQYF.

The chain links TRBV11-3 to TRBJ2-3; D perhaps matches TRBD2 (6 bases). V was trimmed by 3 bases and J by 0 bases, leaving 10 bases between them. This CDR3 spans 15 amino acids. The V gene's germline CDR1 is SGHNT and CDR2 YENEEA. The CDR3 sequence is CASSFGGASTDTQYF. The CDR3 DNA reads TGTGCCAGCAGCTTCGGGGGAGCTAGCACAGATACGCAGTATTTT.

The chain uses TRBV4-3 and TRBJ2-2, with TRBD2 matching over 10 bases. After removal of 0 bases from V and 0 bases from J, the junction contained 7 bases not matched to a gene. The CDR3 spans 19 residues. Germline loops: CDR1 LGHNA, CDR2 YSLEER. The CDR3 DNA reads TGCGCCAGCAGCCAAGATGGTAGGACTAGCGGAGCGAACACCGGGGAGCTGTTTTTT. Its protein is CASSQDGRTSGANTGELFF.

This chain uses TRBV10-3 with TRBJ2-5, with D perhaps TRBD1 (5 bases). Trimming shortened V by 0 bases and J by 4 bases, and 9 bases separated the two germline ends. There are 14 residues in the CDR3. The germline V gene has CDR1 ENHRY and CDR2 SYGVKD. The CDR3 is CAISESAGSETQYF. The CDR3 DNA reads TGTGCCATCAGTGAGTCGGCAGGGTCAGAGACCCAGTACTTC.

V usage is TRBV6-5 and J usage is TRBJ2-7; 8 nucleotides line up with TRBD1. Trimming removed 4 bases from V and 2 bases from J; junction bases left unmatched: 7. From germline, CDR1 is MNHEY and CDR2 SVGAGI. This CDR3 is 15 amino acids long. Here the CDR3 reads CASSSLTGVPYEQYF. CDR3 DNA: TGTGCCAGCAGTTCCTTGACAGGGGTCCCCTACGAGCAGTACTTC.

V usage is TRBV2 and J usage is TRBJ1-5; D uncertain. V gave up 6 bases and J gave up 7 bases, with 10 bases separating them. The CDR3 has 12 residues. Germline values: CDR1 SNHLY, CDR2 FYNNEI. The DNA for the CDR3 is TGTGCCAGCAGCGGGTTTGGGCAGCCCCAGCATTTT. This sequence encodes CASSGFGQPQHF.

This chain joins TRBV6-6 and TRBJ1-1, with D possibly being TRBD1 (5 bases). This CDR3 contains 16 residues. Per germline, CDR1 MNHNY and CDR2 SVGAGI (reference sequence). V was clipped by 4 bases and J by 1 base, with 16 bases between them. The CDR3 protein is CASSSNAGLGNTEAFF. The CDR3 nucleotides read TGTGCCAGCAGTTCAAACGCGGGACTGGGGAACACTGAAGCTTTCTTT.

The J gene is TRBJ2-5, the V gene TRBV11-3, with D perhaps TRBD2 (5 bases). Trimming pared 5 bases from V and 5 bases from J, leaving 24 bases between. There are 17 residues in the CDR3. Looked up from germline, CDR1 is SGHNT and CDR2 is YENEEA. CDR3 loop: CASSAPGRGASLETQYF. The CDR3 bases are TGTGCCAGCAGCGCACCCGGACGGGGAGCTTCCCTGGAGACCCAGTACTTC.

The V call is TRBV27, the J call TRBJ2-1; the D is unclear. Germline-derived CDR1 and CDR2 are MNHEY and SMNVEV (reference sequence). The CDR3 sequence is 15 residues long. Trimming removed 6 bases at V and 3 bases at J, with 15 bases between. The CDR3 sequence: CASRSRELFYNEQFF. The CDR3 DNA reads TGTGCCAGCAGAAGTCGAGAGCTCTTCTACAATGAGCAGTTCTTC.

The V call is TRBV11-2, the J call TRBJ1-4; possibly TRBD1 for D (6 bases). The CDR3 has 15 amino acids. Trimming pared 1 base from V and 6 bases from J, leaving 12 bases between. Looked up from germline, CDR1 is SGHAT and CDR2 is FQNNGV. In DNA, the CDR3 is TGTGCCAGCAGCTTAGTAGGGCCAGGGGATGAAAAACTGTTTTTT. It translates to CASSLVGPGDEKLFF.

The V gene is TRBV27, the J gene TRBJ2-7, with D possibly matching TRBD1 (6 bases). The germline gives CDR1 MNHEY, CDR2 SMNVEV (reference sequence). V dropped 3 bases and J dropped 2 bases, with 20 bases sitting between them. This CDR3 is 17 amino acids long. The CDR3 sequence: CASSFIIGQSEAYEQYF. For the CDR3, the DNA is TGTGCCAGCAGTTTCATCATAGGACAGTCGGAAGCCTACGAGCAGTACTTC.

This clone came up a few times. V usage is TRBV15 and J usage is TRBJ2-1, with a weak D call TRBD1 (5 bases). Germline lookup yields CDR1 LNHNV and CDR2 YYDKDF (reference sequence). The germline V and J ends were trimmed by 4 bases and 8 bases, with 27 bases remaining between them. The CDR3 is 18 amino acids. The CDR3 bases are TGTGCCACCAGCACCACCCCCAGGGCAAACACCCGTCGCGATGAGCAGTTCTTC. Translation: CATSTTPRANTRRDEQFF.